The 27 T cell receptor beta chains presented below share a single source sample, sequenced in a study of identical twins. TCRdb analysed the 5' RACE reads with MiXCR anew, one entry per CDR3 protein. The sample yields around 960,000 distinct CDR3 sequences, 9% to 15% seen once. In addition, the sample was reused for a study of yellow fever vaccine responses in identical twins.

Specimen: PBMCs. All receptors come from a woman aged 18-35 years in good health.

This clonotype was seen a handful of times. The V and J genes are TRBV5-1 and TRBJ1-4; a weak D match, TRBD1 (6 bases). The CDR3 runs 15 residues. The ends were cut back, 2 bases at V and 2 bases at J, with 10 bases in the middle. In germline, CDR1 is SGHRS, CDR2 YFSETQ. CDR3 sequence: CASSLQGGTNEKLFF. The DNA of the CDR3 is TGCGCCAGCAGCTTACAGGGAGGTACTAATGAAAAACTGTTTTTT.

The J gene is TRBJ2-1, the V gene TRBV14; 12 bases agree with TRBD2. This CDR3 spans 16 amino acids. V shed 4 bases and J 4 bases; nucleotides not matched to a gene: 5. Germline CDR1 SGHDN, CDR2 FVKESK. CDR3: CASSRGLAGTYNEQFF. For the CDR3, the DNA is TGTGCCAGCAGCCGCGGACTAGCGGGGACATACAATGAGCAGTTCTTC.

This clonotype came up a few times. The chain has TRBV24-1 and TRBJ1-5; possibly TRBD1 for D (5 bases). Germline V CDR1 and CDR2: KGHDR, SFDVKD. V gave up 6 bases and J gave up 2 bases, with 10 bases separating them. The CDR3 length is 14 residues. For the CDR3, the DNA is TGTGCCACCAGTCAGGGTTCGGGCAATCAGCCCCAGCATTTT. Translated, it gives CATSQGSGNQPQHF.

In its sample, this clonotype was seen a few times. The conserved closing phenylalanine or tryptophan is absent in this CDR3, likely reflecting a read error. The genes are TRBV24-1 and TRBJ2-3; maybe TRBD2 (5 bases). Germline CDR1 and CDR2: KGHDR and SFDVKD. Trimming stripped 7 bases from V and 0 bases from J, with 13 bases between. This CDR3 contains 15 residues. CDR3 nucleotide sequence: TGTGCCACCAGCCACGGAAGCGGAAGCACAGATACGCAGTATATT. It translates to CATSHGSGSTDTQYI.

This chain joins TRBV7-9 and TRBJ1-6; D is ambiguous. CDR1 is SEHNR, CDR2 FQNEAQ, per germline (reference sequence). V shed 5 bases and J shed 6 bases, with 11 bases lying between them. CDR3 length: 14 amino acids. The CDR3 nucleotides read TGTGCCAGCAGCGTAGGCACAGTTAATTCACCCCTCCACTTT. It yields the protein CASSVGTVNSPLHF.

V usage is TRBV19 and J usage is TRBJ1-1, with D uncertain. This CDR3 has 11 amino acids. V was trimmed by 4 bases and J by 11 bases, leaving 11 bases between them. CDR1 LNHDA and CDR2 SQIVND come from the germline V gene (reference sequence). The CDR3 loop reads CASSNIYGAFF. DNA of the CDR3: TGTGCCAGTAGTAACATCTATGGGGCTTTCTTT.

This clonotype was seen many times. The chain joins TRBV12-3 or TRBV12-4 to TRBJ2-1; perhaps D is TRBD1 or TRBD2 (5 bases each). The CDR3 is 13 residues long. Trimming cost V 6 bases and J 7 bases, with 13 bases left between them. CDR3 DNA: TGTGCCAGCAGCTTAACTAGGGGTAATGAGCAGTTCTTC. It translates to CASSLTRGNEQFF.

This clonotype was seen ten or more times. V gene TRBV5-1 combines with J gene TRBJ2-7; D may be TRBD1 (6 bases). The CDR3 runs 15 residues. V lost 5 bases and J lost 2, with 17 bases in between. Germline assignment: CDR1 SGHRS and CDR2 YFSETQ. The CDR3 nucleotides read TGCGCCAGCAGGCCGGATAGGGGGATAACCTACGAGCAGTACTTC. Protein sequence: CASRPDRGITYEQYF.

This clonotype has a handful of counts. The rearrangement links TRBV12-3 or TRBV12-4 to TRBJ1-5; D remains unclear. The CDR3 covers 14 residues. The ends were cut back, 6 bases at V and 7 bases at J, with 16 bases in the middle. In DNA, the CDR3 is TGTGCCAGCAGCCCGTCCGACCGGAACCAGCCCCAGCATTTT. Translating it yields CASSPSDRNQPQHF.

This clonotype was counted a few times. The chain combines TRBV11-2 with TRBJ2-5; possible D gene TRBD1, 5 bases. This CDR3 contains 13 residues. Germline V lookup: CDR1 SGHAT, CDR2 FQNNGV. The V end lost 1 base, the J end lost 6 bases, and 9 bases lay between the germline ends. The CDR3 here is CASSLAQGKTQYF. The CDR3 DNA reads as TGTGCCAGCAGCTTAGCCCAGGGAAAGACCCAGTACTTC.

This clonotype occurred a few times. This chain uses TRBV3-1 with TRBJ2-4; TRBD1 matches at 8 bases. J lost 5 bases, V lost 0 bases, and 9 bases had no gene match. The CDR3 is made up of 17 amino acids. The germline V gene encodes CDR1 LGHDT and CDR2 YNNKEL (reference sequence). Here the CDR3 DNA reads TGTGCCAGCAGCCAAGATCGGAGACAGGGGACTGAAAACATTCAGTACTTC. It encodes CASSQDRRQGTENIQYF.

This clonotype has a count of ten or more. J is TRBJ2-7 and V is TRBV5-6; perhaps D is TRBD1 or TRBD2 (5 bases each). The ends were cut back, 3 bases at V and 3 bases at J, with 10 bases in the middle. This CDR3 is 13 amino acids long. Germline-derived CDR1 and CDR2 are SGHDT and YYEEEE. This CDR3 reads CASSWGTGYEQYV. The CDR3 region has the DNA TGTGCCAGCAGCTGGGGGACCGGCTACGAGCAGTACGTC.

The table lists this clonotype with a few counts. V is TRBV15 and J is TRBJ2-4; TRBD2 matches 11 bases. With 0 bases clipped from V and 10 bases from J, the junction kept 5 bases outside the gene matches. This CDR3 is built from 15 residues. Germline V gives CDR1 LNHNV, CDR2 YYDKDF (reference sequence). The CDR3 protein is CATSRDATSGEIQYF. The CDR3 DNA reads TGTGCCACCAGCAGAGATGCGACTAGCGGGGAAATTCAGTACTTC.

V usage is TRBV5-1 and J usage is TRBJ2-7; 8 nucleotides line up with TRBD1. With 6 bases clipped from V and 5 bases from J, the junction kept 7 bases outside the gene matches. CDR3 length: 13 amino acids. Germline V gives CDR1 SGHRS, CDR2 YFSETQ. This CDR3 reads CASNPQGGDEQYV. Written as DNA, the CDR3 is TGCGCCAGCAACCCACAGGGGGGCGACGAGCAGTACGTC.

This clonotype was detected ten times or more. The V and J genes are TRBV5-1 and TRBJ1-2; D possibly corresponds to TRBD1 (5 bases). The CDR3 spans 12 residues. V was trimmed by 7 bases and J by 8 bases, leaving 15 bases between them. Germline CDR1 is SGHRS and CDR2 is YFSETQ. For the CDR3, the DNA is TGCGCCAGCTCCCCAGAGGGGAGCGGCTACACCTTC. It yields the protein CASSPEGSGYTF.

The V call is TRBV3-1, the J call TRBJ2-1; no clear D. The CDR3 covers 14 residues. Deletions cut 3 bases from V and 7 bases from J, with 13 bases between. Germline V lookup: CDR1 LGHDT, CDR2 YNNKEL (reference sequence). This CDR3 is CASSQGPTTNEQFF. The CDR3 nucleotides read TGTGCCAGCAGCCAGGGCCCCACCACTAATGAGCAGTTCTTC.

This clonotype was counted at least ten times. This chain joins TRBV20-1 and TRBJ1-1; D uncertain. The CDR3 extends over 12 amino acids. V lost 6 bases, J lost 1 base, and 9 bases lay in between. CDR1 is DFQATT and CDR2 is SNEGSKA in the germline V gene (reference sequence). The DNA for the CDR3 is TGCAGTGCACGACGGGCGAACACTGAAGCTTTCTTT. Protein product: CSARRANTEAFF.

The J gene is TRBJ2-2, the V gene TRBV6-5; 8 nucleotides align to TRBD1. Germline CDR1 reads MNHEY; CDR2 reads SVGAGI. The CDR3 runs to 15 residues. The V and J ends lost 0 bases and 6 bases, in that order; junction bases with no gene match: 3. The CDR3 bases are TGTGCCAGCAGTTACTCGGACAGGGTCGCCGGGGAGCTGTTTTTT. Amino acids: CASSYSDRVAGELFF.

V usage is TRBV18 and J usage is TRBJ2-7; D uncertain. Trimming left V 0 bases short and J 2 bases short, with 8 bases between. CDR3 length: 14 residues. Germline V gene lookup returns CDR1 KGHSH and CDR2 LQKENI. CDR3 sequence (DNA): TGTGCCAGCTCACCACCGGTGGCTACCTACGAGCAGTACTTC. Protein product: CASSPPVATYEQYF.

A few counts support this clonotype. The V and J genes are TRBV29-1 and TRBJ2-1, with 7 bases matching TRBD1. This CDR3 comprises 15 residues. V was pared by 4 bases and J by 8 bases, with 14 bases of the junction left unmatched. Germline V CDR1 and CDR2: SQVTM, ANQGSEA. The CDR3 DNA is TGCAGCGTTGTACTCTTTGGGACAGTATCACATGAGCAGTTCTTC. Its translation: CSVVLFGTVSHEQFF.

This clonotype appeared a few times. The CDR3 DNA is TGCAGTGCTAGCGCGCCGGGACAACCCTACAATGAGCAGTTCTTC. It codes for CSASAPGQPYNEQFF. J is TRBJ2-1 and V is TRBV20-1, with D perhaps matching TRBD1 (6 bases). V lost 3 bases and J 2 bases, leaving 14 bases between the germline ends. CDR3 length: 15 residues. CDR1 DFQATT and CDR2 SNEGSKA come from the germline V gene (reference sequence).

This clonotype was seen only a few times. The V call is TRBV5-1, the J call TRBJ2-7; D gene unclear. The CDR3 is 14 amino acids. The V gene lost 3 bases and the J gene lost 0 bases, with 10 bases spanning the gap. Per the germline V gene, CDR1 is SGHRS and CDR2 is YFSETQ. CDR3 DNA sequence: TGCGCCAGCAGCTCAGGTCCCAGCTCCTACGAGCAGTACTTC. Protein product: CASSSGPSSYEQYF.

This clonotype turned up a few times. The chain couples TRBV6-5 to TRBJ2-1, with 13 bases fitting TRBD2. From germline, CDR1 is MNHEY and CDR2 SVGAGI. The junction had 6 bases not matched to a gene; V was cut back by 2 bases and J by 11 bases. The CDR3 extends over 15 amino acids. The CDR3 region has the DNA TGTGCCAGCAGTTACGGGGGGACTAGCGGGAACCAGCAGTTCTTC. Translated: CASSYGGTSGNQQFF.

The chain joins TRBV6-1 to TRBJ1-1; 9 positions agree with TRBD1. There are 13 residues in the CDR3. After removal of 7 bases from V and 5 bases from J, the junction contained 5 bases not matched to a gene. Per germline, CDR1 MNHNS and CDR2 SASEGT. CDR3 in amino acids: CASTDRGDTEAFF. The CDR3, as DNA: TGTGCCAGCACCGACAGGGGGGATACTGAAGCTTTCTTT.

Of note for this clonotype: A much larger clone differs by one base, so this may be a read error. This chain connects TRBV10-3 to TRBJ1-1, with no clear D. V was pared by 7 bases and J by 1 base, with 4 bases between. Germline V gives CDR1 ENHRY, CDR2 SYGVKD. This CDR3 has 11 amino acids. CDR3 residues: CAIKGNTEAFF. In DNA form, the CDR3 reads TGTGCCATCAAGGGGAACACTGAAGCTTTCTTT.

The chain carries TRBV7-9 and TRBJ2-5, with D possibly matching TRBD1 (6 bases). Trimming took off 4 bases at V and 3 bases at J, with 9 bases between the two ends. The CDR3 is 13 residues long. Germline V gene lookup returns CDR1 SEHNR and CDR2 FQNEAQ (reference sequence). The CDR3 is CASSSGQKETQYF. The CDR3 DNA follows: TGTGCCAGCAGCTCCGGACAGAAAGAGACCCAGTACTTC.

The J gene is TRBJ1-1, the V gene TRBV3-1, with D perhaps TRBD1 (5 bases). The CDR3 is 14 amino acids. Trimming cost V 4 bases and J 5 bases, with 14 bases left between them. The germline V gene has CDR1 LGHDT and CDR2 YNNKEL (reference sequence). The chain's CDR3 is CASSPHTGGTEAFF. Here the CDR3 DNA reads TGTGCCAGCAGCCCTCATACCGGGGGGACTGAAGCTTTCTTT.